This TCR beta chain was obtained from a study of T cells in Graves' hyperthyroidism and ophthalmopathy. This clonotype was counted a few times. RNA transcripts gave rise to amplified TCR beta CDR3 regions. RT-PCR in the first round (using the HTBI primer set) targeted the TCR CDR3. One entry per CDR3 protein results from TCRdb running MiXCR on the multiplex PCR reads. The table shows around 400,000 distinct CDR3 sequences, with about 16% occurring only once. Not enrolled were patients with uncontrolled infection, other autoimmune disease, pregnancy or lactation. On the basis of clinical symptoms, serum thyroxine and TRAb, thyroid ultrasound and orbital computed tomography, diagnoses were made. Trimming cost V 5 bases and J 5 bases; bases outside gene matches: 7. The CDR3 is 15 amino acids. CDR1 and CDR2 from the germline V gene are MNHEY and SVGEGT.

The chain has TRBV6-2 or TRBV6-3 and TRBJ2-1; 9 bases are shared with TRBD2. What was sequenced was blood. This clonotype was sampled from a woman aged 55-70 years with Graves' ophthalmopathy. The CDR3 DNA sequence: TGTGCCAGCAGTACCCCAGCGGGAGGCCACAATGAGCAGTTCTTC. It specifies CASSTPAGGHNEQFF.